This T cell receptor (beta chain) was identified in a study of cytomegalovirus exposure and HLA in healthy donors. PCR involved 60 Vbeta and 13 Jbeta primers. This table comes from immunoSEQ multiplex PCR, and its TCRdb copy is limited to in-frame clones, with some not included. Among some 150,000 clones listed, approximately 74% were seen once. V dropped 6 bases and J dropped 5 bases, with 13 bases sitting between them. The CDR3 length is 13 residues. Germline CDR1 is SNHLY and CDR2 is FYNNEI. The sequencing sample was made of PBMCs. The clonotype originates from a man aged 25 to 45 in good health and CMV-seronegative. This rearrangement joins TRBV2 to TRBJ2-5; possibly TRBD1 for D (6 bases). The CDR3 nucleotides are TGTGCCAGCAGGGGGACATGGGTCGAGACCCAGTACTTC. It yields the protein CASRGTWVETQYF. Complete variable domain (other parts from reference TRBV2 and TRBJ2-5): EPEVTQTPSHQVTQMGQEVILRCVPISNHLYFYWYRQILGQKVEFLVSFYNNEISEKSEIFDDQFSVERPDGSNFTLKIRSTKLEDSAMYFCASRGTWVETQYFGPGTRLLVL.